The 20 T cell receptor beta chains below come from one sample, sequenced in a study of regulatory T cells in long-lasting Graves disease. TCR beta libraries were built with iRepertoire HTBI primers and Arm-PCR of CDR3 regions. Each CDR3 protein is one row after TCRdb ran MiXCR on the multiplex PCR reads. Of around 500,000 distinct CDR3 sequences in the sample, around 13% are singletons; the top ten hold around 9.3%. Time point described: newly diagnosed GD, antithyroid drugs for less than 3 months. Preparation of the TCR library used RNA extracted from PBMCs. The same specimen was also included in a second study, on T cells in Graves' hyperthyroidism and ophthalmopathy.

The input for sequencing was peripheral blood mononuclear cells (PBMCs), taken at new diagnosis, from a patient treated with antithyroid drugs. Source of these receptors: a woman in her thirties with Graves disease.

This clonotype was observed a single time. A read error may explain this, as a much larger clone is one base away. V is TRBV18 and J is TRBJ1-1, with 12 bases identical to TRBD1. The germline gives CDR1 KGHSH, CDR2 LQKENI. The CDR3 is 15 amino acids. For the CDR3, the DNA is TGTGCCAACTCACCAACCGGGACAGGGGGCCGAGAAGCTTTCTTT. Protein product: CANSPTGTGGREAFF. The full variable domain, with the rest looked up from reference TRBV18 and TRBJ1-1, is NAGVMQNPRHLVRRRGQEARLRCSPMKGHSHVYWYRQLPEEGLKFMVYLQKENIIDESGMPKERFSAEFPKEGPSILRIQQVVRGDSAAYFCANSPTGTGGREAFFGQGTRLTVV.

The V call is TRBV15, the J call TRBJ2-6; D is unclear. Trimming pared 4 bases from V and 0 bases from J, leaving 4 bases between. This CDR3 contains 14 residues. Germline V gives CDR1 LNHNV, CDR2 YYDKDF (reference sequence). CDR3 coding DNA: TGTGCCACCAGCATCCCCTCTGGGGCCAACGTCCTGACTTTC. It codes for CATSIPSGANVLTF.

Ten or more counts support this clonotype. The chain couples TRBV6-5 to TRBJ2-7, with D tentatively TRBD2 (6 bases). Germline CDR1 and CDR2: MNHEY and SVGAGI. With 4 bases removed from V and 2 bases from J, the gap between germline ends came to 15 bases. The CDR3 contains 15 residues. The CDR3 sequence: CASSSAGTGAYEQYF. The CDR3 region has the DNA TGTGCCAGCAGTTCTGCCGGGACTGGAGCCTACGAGCAGTACTTC.

This clonotype was observed a handful of times. The gene calls are TRBV18 and TRBJ1-3; D is possibly TRBD1 (6 bases). The CDR3 has 16 residues. V was pared by 4 bases and J by 0 bases, with 13 bases between. Germline values: CDR1 KGHSH, CDR2 LQKENI. The CDR3 nucleotides are TGTGCCAGCTCACGCCAAGGACAGAACTCTGGAAACACCATATATTTT. Encoded protein: CASSRQGQNSGNTIYF.

With respect to this clonotype: Germline is not matched at one junction end, which may reflect a read error. The chain links TRBV7-9 to TRBJ2-3; D is ambiguous. Germline V CDR1 and CDR2: SEHNR, FQNEAQ (reference sequence). The CDR3 extends over 15 amino acids. CDR3 protein: CASSLLVGGTDTRYF. The CDR3 DNA is TGTGCCAGCAGCTTATTGGTGGGTGGCACAGATACGCGGTATTTT.

In this sample, this clonotype turned up many times. The chain has TRBV20-1 and TRBJ2-1; D uncertain. Trimming pared 6 bases from V and 0 bases from J, leaving 12 bases between. CDR1 is DFQATT, CDR2 SNEGSKA, per germline (reference sequence). This CDR3 has 14 amino acids. Written as DNA, the CDR3 is TGCAGTGCGAGAAGAGGAAGCTCCTACAATGAGCAGTTCTTC. It translates to CSARRGSSYNEQFF.

This clonotype was counted at least ten times. The CDR3 protein is CSAREFFRAGTGLPYEQYF. The CDR3 region has the DNA TGCAGTGCTAGAGAATTTTTTAGAGCGGGGACAGGGCTTCCCTACGAGCAGTACTTC. This rearrangement joins TRBV20-1 to TRBJ2-7, with 9 bases lining up with TRBD1. Losses at the gene ends were 0 bases for V and 2 bases for J; bases not matched to a gene: 17. Germline CDR1 DFQATT, CDR2 SNEGSKA (reference sequence). The length of the CDR3 is 19 residues.

This rearrangement joins TRBV5-1 to TRBJ2-7; D is tentatively TRBD1 or TRBD2 (5 bases each). The length of the CDR3 is 14 residues. The ends were cut back, 2 bases at V and 7 bases at J, with 16 bases in the middle. Per germline, CDR1 SGHRS and CDR2 YFSETQ. The CDR3 sequence: CASSLYPGSEEQYF. The CDR3 DNA sequence: TGCGCCAGCAGCTTATATCCAGGGAGCGAGGAGCAGTACTTC.

This clonotype has more than one count but fewer than ten. The chain uses TRBV6-1 and TRBJ2-3, with D possibly TRBD2 on 6 matching bases. There are 12 residues in the CDR3. V lost 8 bases to trimming and J lost 6 bases, with 12 bases between them. In germline, CDR1 is MNHNS, CDR2 SASEGT. CDR3 sequence reads: CASLSEGDTQYF. Written as DNA, the CDR3 is TGTGCCAGCCTCTCGGAGGGGGATACGCAGTATTTT.

About this clonotype itself: This may come from a read error, since a much larger clone is one base off. In DNA, the CDR3 is TGTGCCAGCAGTTTGCGTAGCGGGAGAGAGGCCCAGTACTTC. Translating it yields CASSLRSGREAQYF. The chain has TRBV12-3 or TRBV12-4 and TRBJ2-1; the match to TRBD2 covers 9 bases. The end of the DNA is better explained by TRBJ2-5, so the J call may be wrong. The CDR3 is 14 residues long.

V is TRBV6-5 and J is TRBJ2-1, with D unclear. The CDR3 spans 16 residues. Trimming left V 4 bases short and J 0 bases short, with 13 bases between. Germline V CDR1 and CDR2: MNHEY, SVGAGI. The CDR3 loop is CASSSPGGNSYNEQFF. Written as DNA, the CDR3 is TGTGCCAGCAGTTCCCCGGGTGGCAACTCCTACAATGAGCAGTTCTTC.

The chain employs TRBV19 and TRBJ2-1; D possibly uses TRBD1 or TRBD2 (5 bases each). This CDR3 comprises 16 residues. Trimming stripped 0 bases from V and 2 bases from J, with 11 bases between. Germline-derived CDR1 and CDR2 are LNHDA and SQIVND (reference sequence). In DNA, the CDR3 is TGTGCCAGTAGTATAGATCGAGGGGAGCCCTACAATGAGCAGTTCTTC. Translated, it gives CASSIDRGEPYNEQFF.

This clonotype occurred many times. The rearrangement links TRBV28 to TRBJ2-7, with 8 nucleotides matching TRBD1. There are 13 residues in the CDR3. The V gene's germline CDR1 is MDHEN and CDR2 SYDVKM. The trim removed 1 base at V and 6 bases at J, leaving 2 bases unmatched. The CDR3 loop is CASSLFRGREQYF. Here the CDR3 DNA reads TGTGCCAGCAGTTTATTCAGGGGGCGCGAGCAGTACTTC.

This clonotype was seen ten or more times. The chain couples TRBV7-2 to TRBJ2-1, with a weak D call TRBD1 (6 bases). Between the trimmed V and J ends, which lost 1 base and 5 bases, there was a span of 15 bases. The CDR3 contains 16 residues. Germline V gene data show CDR1 as SGHTA and CDR2 as FQGNSA. The CDR3 coding sequence is TGTGCCAGCAGCTTAGAGCGGACAGAGATCGACAATGAGCAGTTCTTC. Encoded protein: CASSLERTEIDNEQFF.

This clonotype was recorded many times. J is TRBJ1-2 and V is TRBV7-2; 9 nucleotides match TRBD1. V shed 1 base and J 4 bases; nucleotides not matched to a gene: 7. The CDR3 consists of 16 residues. The germline V gene has CDR1 SGHTA and CDR2 FQGNSA. This CDR3 is CASSLGGTGRAYGYTF. The CDR3 DNA is TGTGCCAGCAGCTTAGGCGGGACAGGGAGGGCCTATGGCTACACCTTC.

This clonotype occurred many times. The chain employs TRBV2 and TRBJ2-2, with D possibly being TRBD1 or TRBD2 (5 bases each). The germline V gene encodes CDR1 SNHLY and CDR2 FYNNEI. The CDR3 is 14 residues long. Deletions cut 6 bases from V and 10 bases from J, with 18 bases between. The DNA for the CDR3 is TGTGCCAGCAGCCCGGGACGAGCTCTGGAGGAGCTGTTTTTT. Encoded protein: CASSPGRALEELFF.

A remark on this clonotype: A much larger clone is a single base away; this may be a read error. The gene calls are TRBV28 and TRBJ2-7; either TRBD1 or TRBD2 may fit D (5 bases each). Germline-derived CDR1 and CDR2 are MDHEN and SYDVKM. CDR3 length equals 12 residues. CDR3 DNA: TGTGCCAGCAGTTTCGGGGCGTACGAGCAGTGCTTC. It specifies CASSFGAYEQCF.

This clonotype has ten or more counts. This sequence joins TRBV6-2 or TRBV6-3 and TRBJ1-2; D is uncertain. The CDR3 has 14 residues. CDR1 and CDR2 (germline): MNHEY, SVGEGT. With 0 bases removed from V and 4 bases from J, the gap between germline ends came to 9 bases. The CDR3: CASSYSRASYGYTF. The CDR3 bases are TGTGCCAGCAGTTACTCTCGGGCAAGCTATGGCTACACCTTC.

This clonotype appeared many times. The chain has TRBV19 and TRBJ2-1, with D possibly TRBD1 on 5 matching bases. In germline, CDR1 is LNHDA, CDR2 SQIVND (reference sequence). V was clipped by 1 base and J by 9 bases, with 13 bases between them. The CDR3 totals 14 residues. CDR3 nucleotides: TGTGCCAGTAGTATAGTACCCAGGGTCACTGAGCAGTTCTTC. Translated, it gives CASSIVPRVTEQFF.

This clonotype was seen a single time. This chain joins TRBV24-1 and TRBJ2-7; D unresolved. Trimming cost V 10 bases and J 2 bases, with 14 bases left between them. This CDR3 comprises 13 residues. Per germline, CDR1 KGHDR and CDR2 SFDVKD. The CDR3 bases are TGTGCCACGCTCGAAAAGGAAGCCTACGAGCAGTACTTC. Its translation is CATLEKEAYEQYF.